This is a list of T cell receptor beta chains from one sample in a study of spatial heterogeneity in lung cancer. TCRdb fed the 5' RACE reads into MiXCR, producing one record per CDR3 protein. The sample records about 4,800 distinct CDR3 sequences, roughly 28% being singletons. This specimen consisted of PBMCs, obtained at surgery. The receptor set was obtained from a male donor with early-stage non-small cell lung cancer. The CDR3 runs from the conserved cysteine through the conserved F or W. Each record gives: D gene, clone size, J gene, V gene, CDR3 DNA, CDR3 protein. A D gene is named only where the DNA matches it firmly. The size of a clone is reported for some rows only, either as once, few or many, or as a class for expanded clones.

d_gene: .
abundance: .
j_gene: TRBJ2-5
v_gene: TRBV28
CDR3nt: TGTGCCAGCAGTCTTCAGACCGGGCCTGAGACCCAGTACTTC
CDR3aa: CASSLQTGPETQYF

d_gene: .
abundance: medium-sized
j_gene: TRBJ2-5
v_gene: TRBV30
CDR3nt: TGTGCCTGGAGTTTCGGCCAGTTGGGAGAGACCCAGTACTTC
CDR3aa: CAWSFGQLGETQYF

d_gene: TRBD1
abundance: .
j_gene: TRBJ2-1
v_gene: TRBV28
CDR3nt: TGTGCCAGCAGTGCGGGACAGGGGTACGAGTTCTTC
CDR3aa: CASSAGQGYEFF

d_gene: .
abundance: few
j_gene: TRBJ2-5
v_gene: TRBV7-9
CDR3nt: TGTGCCAGCAGCTCCGGACCGACAGGCCAAGAGACCCAGTACTTC
CDR3aa: CASSSGPTGQETQYF

d_gene: TRBD1
abundance: many
j_gene: TRBJ2-5
v_gene: TRBV6-1
CDR3nt: TGTGCCAGCACTCGGACAGGGAACGGGCAAGAGACCCAGTACTTC
CDR3aa: CASTRTGNGQETQYF

d_gene: .
abundance: medium-sized
j_gene: TRBJ2-1
v_gene: TRBV9
CDR3nt: TGTGCCAGCAGCGTAGGGCCAGGGTCGGTGAATGAGCAGTTCTTC
CDR3aa: CASSVGPGSVNEQFF

d_gene: .
abundance: many
j_gene: TRBJ2-3
v_gene: TRBV5-1
CDR3nt: TGCGCCAGCAGCTTGGTGCCGGGGGCGACAGATACGCAGTATTTT
CDR3aa: CASSLVPGATDTQYF

d_gene: .
abundance: medium-sized
j_gene: TRBJ2-2
v_gene: TRBV28
CDR3nt: TGTGCCAGCAGTGGCCCCGGGCCCAGGGGGCTGTTTTTT
CDR3aa: CASSGPGPRGLFF

d_gene: TRBD1
abundance: few
j_gene: TRBJ1-1
v_gene: TRBV29-1
CDR3nt: TGCAGCGTCAAACGACAGGGGGCTGGTGAAGCTTTCTTT
CDR3aa: CSVKRQGAGEAFF

d_gene: .
abundance: medium-sized
j_gene: TRBJ2-1
v_gene: TRBV10-2
CDR3nt: TGCGCCAGCAGTGAGTCACCCCCAACGGTGAGCTCCTACAATGAGCAGTTCTTC
CDR3aa: CASSESPPTVSSYNEQFF

d_gene: .
abundance: many
j_gene: TRBJ1-3
v_gene: TRBV28
CDR3nt: TGTGCCAGCAGTTTTGCGGGGATTGAGCGAAACACCATATATTTT
CDR3aa: CASSFAGIERNTIYF

d_gene: .
abundance: medium-sized
j_gene: TRBJ1-4
v_gene: TRBV5-1
CDR3nt: TGCGCCAGCAGAGGAGGGGAAAAACTGTTTTTT
CDR3aa: CASRGGEKLFF

d_gene: TRBD2
abundance: .
j_gene: TRBJ2-5
v_gene: TRBV4-1
CDR3nt: TGCGCCAGCAGCCAAGGGGCTAGCGGGGGGCCTGAGGACTTC
CDR3aa: CASSQGASGGPEDF

d_gene: TRBD1
abundance: .
j_gene: TRBJ2-1
v_gene: TRBV4-3
CDR3nt: TGCGCCAGCAGCCAAGAAGGCTCGACAGGGGTAGGGCAGTTCTTC
CDR3aa: CASSQEGSTGVGQFF

d_gene: .
abundance: .
j_gene: TRBJ1-1
v_gene: TRBV18
CDR3nt: TGTGCCAGCTCACCTAATGGGGGCTCGAACACTGAAGCTTTCTTT
CDR3aa: CASSPNGGSNTEAFF

d_gene: .
abundance: medium-sized
j_gene: TRBJ1-3
v_gene: TRBV5-4
CDR3nt: TGTGCCAGCAGCGGGGGGACACCCTCTGGAAACACCATATATTTT
CDR3aa: CASSGGTPSGNTIYF

d_gene: .
abundance: once
j_gene: TRBJ2-1
v_gene: TRBV12-3/TRBV12-4
CDR3nt: TGTGCCAGCAGTTTACCAGGCAGGGTAGGCAATGAGCAGTTCTTC
CDR3aa: CASSLPGRVGNEQFF

d_gene: .
abundance: medium-sized
j_gene: TRBJ2-2
v_gene: TRBV3-1
CDR3nt: TGTGCCAGCAGCCCCAGGGGTGCAAGGGAGCTGTTTTTT
CDR3aa: CASSPRGARELFF

d_gene: .
abundance: medium-sized
j_gene: TRBJ2-7
v_gene: TRBV18
CDR3nt: TGTGCCAGCTCGACTGAAAGGGCTTACGAGCAGTACTTC
CDR3aa: CASSTERAYEQYF

d_gene: TRBD2
abundance: medium-sized
j_gene: TRBJ2-3
v_gene: TRBV14
CDR3nt: TGTGCCAGCAGCCAGAGCCGCGGGAGGGGCACAGATACGCAGTATTTT
CDR3aa: CASSQSRGRGTDTQYF

d_gene: TRBD2
abundance: many
j_gene: TRBJ2-7
v_gene: TRBV9
CDR3nt: TGTGCCAGCAGCGTAAGACTAGCGGGAGACGAGCAGTACTTC
CDR3aa: CASSVRLAGDEQYF

d_gene: .
abundance: few
j_gene: TRBJ2-5
v_gene: TRBV10-3
CDR3nt: TGTGCCATCAGTGAGTCGCCGGAGACCCAGTACTTC
CDR3aa: CAISESPETQYF

d_gene: .
abundance: .
j_gene: TRBJ2-2
v_gene: TRBV5-1
CDR3nt: TGCGCCAGCCGTTTGGACGGGAACACCGGGGAGCTGTTTTTT
CDR3aa: CASRLDGNTGELFF

d_gene: .
abundance: few
j_gene: TRBJ2-1
v_gene: TRBV2
CDR3nt: TGTGCCAGCAGTGGGACACAGGGGCAGTTCTTC
CDR3aa: CASSGTQGQFF

d_gene: .
abundance: .
j_gene: TRBJ1-2
v_gene: TRBV7-9
CDR3nt: TGTGCCAGCAGCGGGGCGGCGGATTATGGCTACACCTTC
CDR3aa: CASSGAADYGYTF

d_gene: .
abundance: medium-sized
j_gene: TRBJ1-1
v_gene: TRBV24-1
CDR3nt: TGTGCCACTAGAGGAGACAGTAACACTGAAGCTTTCTTT
CDR3aa: CATRGDSNTEAFF

d_gene: .
abundance: .
j_gene: TRBJ2-3
v_gene: TRBV2
CDR3nt: TGTGCCAGCCGCCCACTCGTAGATACGCAGTATTTT
CDR3aa: CASRPLVDTQYF

d_gene: .
abundance: many
j_gene: TRBJ2-3
v_gene: TRBV6-2/TRBV6-3
CDR3nt: TGTGCCAGCAGCCCCCAATCAGATACGCAGTATTTT
CDR3aa: CASSPQSDTQYF

d_gene: .
abundance: .
j_gene: TRBJ1-1
v_gene: TRBV4-1
CDR3nt: TGCGCCAGCAGCCACCGCCGACGGAGGGGCACTGAAGCTTTCTTT
CDR3aa: CASSHRRRRGTEAFF

d_gene: .
abundance: few
j_gene: TRBJ1-4
v_gene: TRBV7-9
CDR3nt: TGTGCCAGCAGCCTTACGGATCAAGCTGAAAAACTGTTTTTT
CDR3aa: CASSLTDQAEKLFF

d_gene: TRBD2
abundance: .
j_gene: TRBJ2-3
v_gene: TRBV29-1
CDR3nt: TGCAGCGTTGAAGATCCGCTAGCGGCCCTCACAGATACGCAGTATTTT
CDR3aa: CSVEDPLAALTDTQYF

d_gene: TRBD2
abundance: medium-sized
j_gene: TRBJ2-4
v_gene: TRBV7-9
CDR3nt: TGTGCCAGCAGCCCCCACGGTGGGGTAGCGGGAATTCAGTACTTC
CDR3aa: CASSPHGGVAGIQYF

d_gene: .
abundance: .
j_gene: TRBJ1-1
v_gene: TRBV6-5
CDR3nt: TGTGCCAGCAGTGAAAGTGACACTGAAGCTTTCTTT
CDR3aa: CASSESDTEAFF

d_gene: .
abundance: many
j_gene: TRBJ1-5
v_gene: TRBV27
CDR3nt: TGTGCCAGCAGTTTATCAATCTCAGGACGGGTGGGAATGGGCAATCAGCCCCAGCATTTT
CDR3aa: CASSLSISGRVGMGNQPQHF

d_gene: .
abundance: medium-sized
j_gene: TRBJ1-3
v_gene: TRBV7-6
CDR3nt: TGTGCCAGCAGCTGGGGGGGAGATGGAAACACCATATATTTT
CDR3aa: CASSWGGDGNTIYF

d_gene: TRBD1
abundance: .
j_gene: TRBJ1-4
v_gene: TRBV10-1
CDR3nt: TGCGCCAGCAGCGAGACGGGACAGGGGAATGAAAAACTGTTTTTT
CDR3aa: CASSETGQGNEKLFF

d_gene: .
abundance: few
j_gene: TRBJ1-5
v_gene: TRBV10-3
CDR3nt: TGTGCCATCAGTGAAGTCAATCAGCCCCAGCATTTT
CDR3aa: CAISEVNQPQHF

d_gene: .
abundance: few
j_gene: TRBJ2-3
v_gene: TRBV4-2
CDR3nt: TGTGCCAGCTCGTGGACAGATACGCAGTATTTT
CDR3aa: CASSWTDTQYF

d_gene: .
abundance: medium-sized
j_gene: TRBJ2-6
v_gene: TRBV2
CDR3nt: TGTGCCAGCAGTGATCGGGCTGGGGCCAACGTCCTGACTTTC
CDR3aa: CASSDRAGANVLTF

d_gene: .
abundance: medium-sized
j_gene: TRBJ2-5
v_gene: TRBV7-7
CDR3nt: TGTGCCAGCAGCCCCCTGCAGGGGCCCCAAGAGACCCAGTACTTC
CDR3aa: CASSPLQGPQETQYF

d_gene: .
abundance: .
j_gene: TRBJ2-5
v_gene: TRBV20-1
CDR3nt: TGCAGTGCCAGCTTGGGCGAGACCCAGTACTTC
CDR3aa: CSASLGETQYF

d_gene: TRBD2
abundance: .
j_gene: TRBJ2-3
v_gene: TRBV6-5
CDR3nt: TGTGCCAGCAGTCGGACTAGCGGACCCACAGATACGCAGTATTTT
CDR3aa: CASSRTSGPTDTQYF

d_gene: .
abundance: .
j_gene: TRBJ1-1
v_gene: TRBV18
CDR3nt: TGTGCCAGCTCACCACCTACTTCGCTGAACACTGAAGCTTTCTTT
CDR3aa: CASSPPTSLNTEAFF

d_gene: .
abundance: once
j_gene: TRBJ2-7
v_gene: TRBV5-1
CDR3nt: TGCGCCAGCAGCTTGTGGGGGGGCGCGTCGAGTGGCGAGCAGTACTTC
CDR3aa: CASSLWGGASSGEQYF

d_gene: TRBD1
abundance: .
j_gene: TRBJ2-2
v_gene: TRBV28
CDR3nt: TGTGCCAGTTTTTCCGGGACAGGGAGTACCGGGGAGCTGTTTTTT
CDR3aa: CASFSGTGSTGELFF

d_gene: TRBD1
abundance: once
j_gene: TRBJ2-7
v_gene: TRBV6-2/TRBV6-3
CDR3nt: TGTGCCAGCAGTTACAGGGGGCAGGACTCCTACGAGCAGTACTTC
CDR3aa: CASSYRGQDSYEQYF

d_gene: .
abundance: .
j_gene: TRBJ2-1
v_gene: TRBV5-1
CDR3nt: TGCGCCAGCAGCTTGGGGGGAGGCAGGGCCTACAATGAGCAGTTCTTC
CDR3aa: CASSLGGGRAYNEQFF

d_gene: .
abundance: many
j_gene: TRBJ2-1
v_gene: TRBV20-1
CDR3nt: TGCAGTGCTAGAGCGGGACACCGATACAATGAGCAGTTCTTC
CDR3aa: CSARAGHRYNEQFF

d_gene: .
abundance: .
j_gene: TRBJ2-6
v_gene: TRBV7-2
CDR3nt: TGTGCCAGCAGCTTAGATCTGGGCAGGGCCCTCTGGTCTGGGGCCAACGTCCTGACTTTC
CDR3aa: CASSLDLGRALWSGANVLTF

d_gene: .
abundance: medium-sized
j_gene: TRBJ2-1
v_gene: TRBV9
CDR3nt: TGTGCCAGCAGCTCCCCCCAACCTGGCTCCTACAATGAGCAGTTCTTC
CDR3aa: CASSSPQPGSYNEQFF

d_gene: TRBD2
abundance: medium-sized
j_gene: TRBJ2-1
v_gene: TRBV20-1
CDR3nt: TGCAGTGCTAGTTCTAGCGGGAGGGACAATGAGCAGTTCTTC
CDR3aa: CSASSSGRDNEQFF

d_gene: TRBD1
abundance: medium-sized
j_gene: TRBJ2-7
v_gene: TRBV20-1
CDR3nt: TGCAGTGCTCAGACAGGGTCCGGCGACGAGCAGTACTTC
CDR3aa: CSAQTGSGDEQYF

d_gene: .
abundance: many
j_gene: TRBJ2-4
v_gene: TRBV2
CDR3nt: TGTGCCAGCAGTGAGGGGGTTCATGCAAACATTCAGTACTTC
CDR3aa: CASSEGVHANIQYF